These T cell receptor beta chains were read from a single sample in a study of somatic mutations in cytotoxic T cells in rheumatoid arthritis. The table came from immunoSEQ multiplex PCR; TCRdb's copy has only in-frame clones and leaves some out. The sample shows more than 10,000 clones, 80% of them seen only once. Material: CD8+ T cells sorted from blood. Receptor source: an adult with rheumatoid arthritis. Each CDR3 is given with its conserved first and last residue. D genes are given only for firm matches. Some rows have no size entry. The others give once, few or many, or a class for an expanded clone.

V	J	D	size	CDR3	DNA
TRBV7-6	TRBJ1-4	TRBD1	-	CASSLEGADEKLFF	TGTGCCAGCAGCCTCGAGGGGGCAGATGAAAAACTGTTTTTT
TRBV6-1	TRBJ1-6	TRBD1	-	CASNQWDRGNSPLHF	TGTGCCAGCAACCAATGGGACAGGGGTAATTCACCCCTCCACTTT
TRBV29-1	TRBJ2-7	-	-	CSAAVGSSYEQYF	TGCAGCGCTGCGGTCGGGAGCTCCTACGAGCAGTACTTC
TRBV27	TRBJ2-7	-	-	CASSQAGSYYEQYF	TGTGCCAGCAGTCAGGCAGGTAGCTACTACGAGCAGTACTTC
TRBV28	TRBJ1-5	-	-	CASSRGGGNNQPQHF	TGTGCCAGCAGTCGTGGGGGGGGGAACAATCAGCCCCAGCATTTT
TRBV5-6	TRBJ1-5	TRBD1	-	CASSYGQGGQPQHF	TGTGCCAGCAGCTATGGACAGGGAGGTCAGCCCCAGCATTTT
TRBV28	TRBJ2-3	TRBD2	-	CASSPRTSGITDTQYF	TGTGCCAGCAGTCCCAGGACTAGCGGGATCACAGATACGCAGTATTTT
TRBV4-1	TRBJ1-5	-	-	CASSQDRGSPQHF	TGCGCCAGCAGCCAAGATCGGGGATCGCCCCAGCATTTT
TRBV29-1	TRBJ2-3	-	-	CSVRDRVGGTDTQYF	TGCAGCGTACGCGACAGGGTCGGGGGAACAGATACGCAGTATTTT
TRBV19	TRBJ1-5	TRBD1	once	CASSIYGTVKQPQHF	TGTGCCAGTAGTATATATGGGACAGTGAAACAGCCCCAGCATTTT
TRBV19	TRBJ1-1	TRBD1	-	CASSSSDRATEAFF	TGTGCCAGTAGTTCTTCGGACAGGGCCACTGAAGCTTTCTTT
TRBV2	TRBJ1-5	-	-	CASGWQGLPEPQHF	TGTGCCAGCGGGTGGCAGGGCCTTCCGGAGCCCCAGCATTTT
TRBV28	TRBJ2-7	-	-	CASSRDRTGVYEQYF	TGTGCCAGCAGTCGAGACAGGACTGGGGTCTACGAGCAGTACTTC
TRBV15	TRBJ2-7	-	-	CATSRDKGVGEQYF	TGTGCCACCAGCAGAGATAAAGGGGTGGGCGAGCAGTACTTC
TRBV7-9	TRBJ2-1	-	-	CASSGGAYNEQFF	TGTGCCAGCAGCGGGGGGGCTTACAATGAGCAGTTCTTC
TRBV27	TRBJ2-2	TRBD1	-	CASSPAWDSGELFF	TGTGCCAGCAGTCCCGCCTGGGACAGCGGGGAGCTGTTTTTT
TRBV4-1	TRBJ1-6	TRBD1	-	CASSQDAGTVESPLHF	TGCGCCAGCAGCCAAGACGCCGGGACAGTGGAATCACCCCTCCACTTT
TRBV7-7	TRBJ1-3	-	-	CASSSQILRLTGNTIYF	TGTGCTAGCAGCTCCCAGATCCTCCGTTTAACTGGAAACACCATATATTTT
TRBV9	TRBJ1-4	-	-	CASSVTPKEGGVTNEKLFF	TGTGCCAGCAGCGTAACCCCCAAAGAGGGCGGTGTAACTAATGAAAAACTGTTTTTT
TRBV2	TRBJ2-7	TRBD2	-	CASNPTSGGARPYEQYF	TGTGCCAGCAACCCAACTAGCGGGGGGGCCAGGCCATACGAGCAGTACTTC
TRBV5-6	TRBJ2-5	TRBD2	-	CASSFRGGRSGETQYF	TGTGCCAGCAGCTTTCGCGGGGGGCGGTCCGGAGAGACCCAGTACTTC
TRBV4-1	TRBJ1-1	-	once	CASSQDGGANTEAFF	TGCGCCAGCAGCCAAGATGGGGGGGCTAACACTGAAGCTTTCTTT
TRBV7-6	TRBJ2-5	-	-	CASSLPEGQGGLQNWETQYF	TGTGCCAGCAGCTTACCTGAGGGCCAGGGGGGACTACAGAACTGGGAGACCCAGTACTTC
TRBV11-3	TRBJ2-2	-	-	CASSPPRPYTGELFF	TGTGCCAGCAGCCCGCCTCGACCCTACACCGGGGAGCTGTTTTTT
TRBV9	TRBJ2-3	TRBD2	-	CASSAGSGVLTDTQYF	TGTGCCAGCAGCGCAGGTAGCGGGGTGTTGACAGATACGCAGTATTTT
TRBV4-1	TRBJ2-2	-	once	CASSQAARAGANAGELFF	TGCGCCAGCAGCCAAGCAGCCAGGGCGGGGGCTAACGCCGGGGAGCTGTTTTTT
TRBV5-6	TRBJ2-1	TRBD2	once	CASSIGTSGYNEQFF	TGTGCCAGCAGCATAGGGACTAGCGGATACAATGAGCAGTTCTTC
TRBV28	TRBJ1-2	-	-	CASSPSTGTKLGDGYTF	TGTGCCAGCAGTCCATCCACCGGGACGAAACTGGGTGATGGCTACACCTTC
TRBV28	TRBJ1-5	TRBD1	-	CASSPTGIVNQPQHF	TGTGCCAGCAGTCCGACAGGGATCGTCAATCAGCCCCAGCATTTT
TRBV2	TRBJ2-3	TRBD2	-	CASSEGGGVADTQYF	TGTGCCAGCAGTGAAGGGGGGGGTGTAGCAGATACGCAGTATTTT
TRBV28	TRBJ2-3	-	-	CASMVPGILTDTQYF	TGTGCCAGCATGGTGCCCGGGATCCTCACAGATACGCAGTATTTT
TRBV5-5	TRBJ1-1	-	-	CASSLEGSLNTEAFF	TGTGCCAGCAGCTTGGAGGGTAGTCTGAACACTGAAGCTTTCTTT
TRBV13	TRBJ2-1	TRBD1	-	CASSYGQGARNEQFF	TGTGCCAGCAGCTACGGACAGGGGGCGCGGAATGAGCAGTTCTTC
TRBV27	TRBJ1-6	-	-	CASRKIGSNSPLHF	TGTGCCAGCAGAAAAATCGGGAGTAATTCACCCCTCCACTTT
TRBV25-1	TRBJ2-1	-	-	CASSEYVTYNEQFF	TGTGCCAGCAGTGAATATGTGACCTACAATGAGCAGTTCTTC
TRBV7-9	TRBJ1-2	-	-	CASSSGQPFYGYTF	TGTGCCAGCAGCTCCGGACAGCCGTTCTATGGCTACACCTTC
TRBV19	TRBJ2-2	-	-	CASRWGSFTGELFF	TGTGCCAGTAGATGGGGCAGTTTTACCGGGGAGCTGTTTTTT
TRBV28	TRBJ2-1	-	-	CASSLGVAYNEQFF	TGTGCCAGCAGTTTGGGAGTCGCCTACAATGAGCAGTTCTTC
TRBV6-1	TRBJ1-2	-	-	CAGGQDSGYTF	TGTGCCGGAGGGCAGGACAGTGGCTACACCTTC
TRBV4-1	TRBJ1-5	-	-	CASSQEGGDIGQPQHF	TGCGCCAGCAGCCAAGAGGGGGGCGACATCGGGCAGCCCCAGCATTTT
TRBV4-1	TRBJ2-7	-	-	CASSQAKGSYEQYF	TGCGCCAGCAGCCAAGCTAAGGGTTCCTACGAGCAGTACTTC
TRBV19	TRBJ1-1	-	-	CASSIGEGANTEAFF	TGTGCCAGTAGTATAGGGGAGGGAGCGAACACTGAAGCTTTCTTT
TRBV28	TRBJ2-7	-	-	CASSLRIPSDEQYF	TGTGCCAGCAGTTTAAGGATCCCCTCCGACGAGCAGTACTTC
TRBV7-9	TRBJ2-2	TRBD2	-	CASSPGLAGERTGELFF	TGTGCCAGCAGCCCGGGACTAGCGGGGGAAAGAACCGGGGAGCTGTTTTTT
TRBV29-1	TRBJ2-3	-	-	CSVGTFTDTQYF	TGCAGCGTTGGGACCTTCACAGATACGCAGTATTTT
TRBV28	TRBJ1-1	TRBD1	-	CASSPRTGDTEAFF	TGTGCCAGCAGTCCACGGACAGGGGACACTGAAGCTTTCTTT
TRBV5-1	TRBJ2-5	TRBD1	-	CASSSSPGTEETQYF	TGCGCCAGCAGCTCATCCCCCGGGACAGAAGAGACCCAGTACTTC
TRBV2	TRBJ2-7	TRBD2	-	CASTPPGGDYEQYF	TGTGCCAGCACCCCACCGGGGGGGGACTACGAGCAGTACTTC
TRBV2	TRBJ2-6	-	-	CASRHPTVTLETF	TGTGCCAGCAGACACCCGACAGTTACTTTGGAGACTTTC
TRBV10-3	TRBJ2-7	-	-	CAISIRRDGLYEQYF	TGTGCCATCAGTATACGCCGGGACGGACTCTACGAGCAGTACTTC
TRBV19	TRBJ2-1	TRBD1	-	CASTATGPNEQFF	TGTGCCAGTACCGCGACAGGGCCCAATGAGCAGTTCTTC
TRBV10-1	TRBJ1-3	-	-	CASKVARVVSGNTIYF	TGCGCCAGCAAAGTGGCCCGGGTTGTTTCTGGAAACACCATATATTTT
TRBV2	TRBJ2-7	TRBD1	-	CASSEAPGGSYEQYF	TGTGCCAGCAGTGAAGCTCCAGGGGGCTCCTACGAGCAGTACTTC
TRBV28	TRBJ2-6	TRBD1	-	CASSIGTGGYVLTF	TGTGCCAGCAGTATCGGGACAGGGGGCTACGTCCTGACTTTC
TRBV5-8	TRBJ1-5	-	-	CASSWGVGVKGDQPQHF	TGTGCCAGCAGCTGGGGGGTGGGGGTAAAAGGTGATCAGCCCCAGCATTTT